In its sample, the clone carrying this TCR beta chain was seen once. Its antigen is as yet unknown. Germline loops: CDR1 SGDLS, CDR2 YYNGEE. This CDR3 comprises 15 residues. The entry originates in a study of blood T cells in healthy people across ages. Overall study results and limits: Per million T cells, TCR beta diversity dropped roughly linearly as age increased.

A sample-barcoded 5' primer and a J-beta primer mix were used in a second PCR of about 6 to 11 cycles. In TCRdb, the 5' RACE reads were re-called with MiXCR into one record per CDR3 protein. The data show about 1.5 million distinct CDR3 sequences, approximately 43% seen once. The sample comprised blood. The chain has TRBV9 and TRBJ2-1; maybe TRBD2 (6 bases). The DNA end is more similar to TRBJ2-7, so the J call may be wrong. This clonotype originated in a woman between 18 and 30 years old in good health. DNA of the CDR3: TGTGCCAGCAGCGACGTCGGGACTGTCTACAATGAGCAGTACTTC. It codes for CASSDVGTVYNEQYF.